The 12 T cell receptor beta chains given below trace back to one sample, sequenced in a study of T cells in localized non-small cell lung cancer. Clones were sequenced by immunoSEQ multiplex PCR, and TCRdb holds only the in-frame ones, with some missing. The table records around 40,000 clones, around 87% of them present only once. Sequences were derived from peripheral blood, sampled before any cancer treatment. Every receptor here comes from a man aged 40 to 75 with stage I lung adenocarcinoma.

The V and J genes are TRBV7-6 and TRBJ2-7; a weak D match, TRBD2 (5 bases). This CDR3 is built from 16 residues. The V gene lost 5 bases and the J gene lost 6 bases, with 23 bases spanning the gap. Germline CDR1 is SGHVS and CDR2 is FNYEAQ. DNA for the CDR3: TGTGCCAGCAGCCCTAAGTTGGTCCCCGGGGTTGGCGAGCAGTACTTC. This gives the protein CASSPKLVPGVGEQYF. Combining the CDR3 with reference TRBV7-6 and TRBJ2-7 gives the whole variable domain GAGVSQSPRYKVTKRGQDVALRCDPISGHVSLYWYRQALGQGPEFLTYFNYEAQQDKSGLPNDRFSAERPEGSISTLTIQRTEQRDSAMYRCASSPKLVPGVGEQYFGPGTRLTVT.

This clone was seen just once. This chain uses TRBV5-6 with TRBJ1-2; D perhaps matches TRBD1 (5 bases). Per germline, CDR1 SGHDT and CDR2 YYEEEE. The CDR3 has 18 residues. V lost 0 bases to trimming and J lost 6 bases, with 24 bases between them. In DNA form, the CDR3 reads TGTGCCAGCAGCTTGGCTCGTAAGAGGGGCCCCGTTCTGGATGGCTACACCTTC. Amino acids: CASSLARKRGPVLDGYTF.

The chain uses TRBV7-6 and TRBJ2-3, with D hard to call. V was shortened by 3 bases and J by 2 bases, with 15 bases between the two germline ends. Per germline, CDR1 SGHVS and CDR2 FNYEAQ. This CDR3 has 16 residues. CDR3 nucleotides: TGTGCCAGCAGCTTTAACCTTGGGAAGATCACAGATACGCAGTATTTT. Its translation: CASSFNLGKITDTQYF.

V usage is TRBV29-1 and J usage is TRBJ2-5; 8 bases fit TRBD1. This CDR3 has 15 residues. With V trimmed by 4 bases and J by 4 bases, 11 bases remained unmatched. Germline-derived CDR1 and CDR2 are SQVTM and ANQGSEA. CDR3 protein: CSVALRDRIGETQYF. The CDR3 bases are TGCAGCGTTGCCCTGCGGGACAGGATCGGAGAGACCCAGTACTTC.

This chain joins TRBV4-1 and TRBJ2-7; 10 nucleotides align to TRBD2. The germline CDR1 and CDR2 sequences are MGHRA and YSYEKL. This CDR3 is built from 17 residues. With V trimmed by 3 bases and J by 3 bases, 11 bases remained unmatched. The CDR3: CASSHHPRTSGFYEQYF. The CDR3 DNA reads TGCGCCAGCAGCCACCACCCCCGGACTAGCGGATTCTACGAGCAGTACTTC.

This clone was observed a handful of times. V gene TRBV5-1 combines with J gene TRBJ1-2; 9 bases align to TRBD1. CDR1 and CDR2 from the germline V gene are SGHRS and YFSETQ. This CDR3 spans 13 amino acids. V was pared by 2 bases and J by 7 bases, with 3 bases of the junction left unmatched. The CDR3 loop reads CASSFRQGGGYTF. The CDR3, as DNA: TGCGCCAGCAGCTTTAGACAGGGGGGTGGCTACACCTTC.

This clone was counted a single time. The chain carries TRBV9 and TRBJ2-1; 7 positions match TRBD2. The CDR3 length is 15 residues. V trimming: 1 base; J trimming: 2 bases; junction bases outside the gene matches: 3. Germline V gene sequence: CDR1 SGDLS, CDR2 YYNGEE. CDR3: CASSVFLAAYNEQFF. The CDR3 bases are TGTGCCAGCAGCGTATTCCTAGCGGCCTACAATGAGCAGTTCTTC. The full variable domain, completed using reference TRBV9 and TRBJ2-1, is DSGVTQTPKHLITATGQRVTLRCSPRSGDLSVYWYQQSLDQGLQFLIQYYNGEERAKGNILERFSAQQFPDLHSELNLSSLELGDSALYFCASSVFLAAYNEQFFGPGTRLTVL.

This rearrangement joins TRBV10-3 to TRBJ2-7, with D possibly TRBD1 on 6 matching bases. V was trimmed by 10 bases and J by 6 bases, leaving 19 bases between them. The CDR3 spans 13 residues. The germline V gene has CDR1 ENHRY and CDR2 SYGVKD. CDR3: CATYREGVGEQYF. In nucleotides, the CDR3 is TGTGCCACCTACAGGGAAGGGGTGGGCGAGCAGTACTTC.

This clone was seen only a few times. DNA for the CDR3: TGCGCCAGCAGCTTGGGTGGGACTAGCGGAAACTACGAGCAGTACTTC. Protein product: CASSLGGTSGNYEQYF. The rearrangement uses TRBV5-1 and TRBJ2-7; TRBD2 aligns across 11 bases. CDR1 SGHRS and CDR2 YFSETQ come from the germline V gene. This CDR3 is 16 amino acids long. J gave up 3 bases and V 0 bases, and 5 bases lay outside the gene matches.

The rearrangement links TRBV4-1 to TRBJ2-5, with D hard to call. CDR1 is MGHRA and CDR2 is YSYEKL in the germline V gene. This CDR3 is built from 14 residues. V lost 4 bases and J 2 bases, leaving 11 bases between the germline ends. For the CDR3, the DNA is TGCGCCAGCAGCCCCAAACCTCCTCAAGAGACCCAGTACTTC. It specifies CASSPKPPQETQYF.

The V call is TRBV2, the J call TRBJ2-2; D is uncertain. The CDR3 contains 14 residues. Per germline, CDR1 SNHLY and CDR2 FYNNEI. The V gene lost 2 bases and the J gene lost 4 bases, with 8 bases spanning the gap. The CDR3 DNA follows: TGTGCCAGCAGTGAACGGTCCAGCACCGGGGAGCTGTTTTTT. Protein sequence: CASSERSSTGELFF.

The chain employs TRBV2 and TRBJ2-2, with 10 bases fitting TRBD2. The CDR3 extends over 16 amino acids. Trimming removed 3 bases from V and 1 base from J; junction bases left unmatched: 2. From germline, CDR1 is SNHLY and CDR2 FYNNEI. The DNA for the CDR3 is TGTGCCAGCAGTGATAGCGGGAGGTTGAACACCGGGGAGCTGTTTTTT. Its translation is CASSDSGRLNTGELFF.